This note documents a single T cell receptor beta chain sequence. This sample was taken from a study of CD8 T cells in Susac syndrome. The RNA input was about 0.5 to 1 ug, and it was reverse transcribed with random hexamers. A multiplex approach, immunoSEQ multiplex PCR, amplified TCR beta CDR3 across 54 Vbeta and 13 Jbeta. TCRdb itself ran the immunoSEQ multiplex PCR reads through MiXCR, one entry per CDR3 protein. The sample consists of 150,000 to 200,000 distinct CDR3 sequences, roughly 95% of them appearing once. V was cut by 1 base and J by 4 bases, with 8 bases left in between. CDR1 and CDR2 (germline): LNHNV, YYDKDF (reference sequence). This CDR3 spans 14 amino acids. Sequencing of TCR beta drew on CD8+ and CD4+ T cells from blood. Negative isolation yielded CD4+ and CD8+ T cells, and FACS enriched TEMRA cells.

This chain uses TRBV15 with TRBJ1-5; D unresolved. This TCR derives from a human donor with multiple sclerosis. The sequencing sample was made of CD8+ T cells from PBMCs. This chain's CDR3 is CATSRGNPNQPQHF. The CDR3 nucleotides read TGTGCCACCAGCAGAGGTAACCCTAATCAGCCCCAGCATTTT.